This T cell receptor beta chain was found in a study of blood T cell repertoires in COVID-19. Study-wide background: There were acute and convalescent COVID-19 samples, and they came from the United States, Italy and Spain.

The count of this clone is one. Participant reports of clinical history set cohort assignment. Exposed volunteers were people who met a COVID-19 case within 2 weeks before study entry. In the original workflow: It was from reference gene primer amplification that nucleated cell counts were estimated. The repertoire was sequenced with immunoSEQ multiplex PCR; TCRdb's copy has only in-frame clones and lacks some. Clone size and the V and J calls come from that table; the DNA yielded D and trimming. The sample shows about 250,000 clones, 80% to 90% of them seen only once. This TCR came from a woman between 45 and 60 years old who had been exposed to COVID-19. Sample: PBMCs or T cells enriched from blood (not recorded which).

The CDR3 region has the DNA TGTGCCAGCACCGGGGCCACAGGGGCTAATCAGCCCCAGCATTTT. As protein: CASTGATGANQPQHF. The rearrangement joins TRBV28 to TRBJ1-5; 7 nucleotides agree with TRBD1. This CDR3 is 15 amino acids long. V shed 7 bases and J 4 bases; nucleotides not matched to a gene: 10. The germline gives CDR1 MDHEN, CDR2 SYDVKM.